The next 11 T cell receptor beta chains were all read from a single sample in a study of CXCR3-negative and CXCR3-positive naive CD8 T cells. Study outcomes and limitations: Greater hydrophobicity was found in TRB CDR3s of CXCR3-positive naive cells than of CXCR3-negative naive cells.

Their antigens are not known. Each TRB cDNA library was prepared by 5' RACE (with UMI labels). TCRdb re-called the 5' RACE reads; every CDR3 protein appears as one record, without DNA. Listed are about 140,000 distinct CDR3 sequences; around 0.44% falls within the top ten. Source material: naive CXCR3+ CD8+ T cells from blood. Subset: CD45RO-CCR7+CD27+CD95- naive CD8+ T cells expressing CXCR3 (TNR3+). The receptors shown here come from a human donor in good health. Some clones in this sample may be carry-over from other donors' samples.

The rearrangement uses TRBV27 and TRBJ2-1. Germline V gene data show CDR1 as MNHEY and CDR2 as SMNVEV (reference sequence). The CDR3 sequence is 15 residues long. The CDR3 here is CASSPLRSSYNEQFF.

V is TRBV2 and J is TRBJ2-2; TCRdb gives TRBD1 as the D gene, but with no DNA this cannot be confirmed. Germline V gene lookup returns CDR1 SNHLY and CDR2 FYNNEI. The length of the CDR3 is 15 residues. CDR3 region: CASSVFGSDTGELFF.

The chain joins TRBV10-3 to TRBJ2-1; there is no DNA to check the TCRdb D call of TRBD2. The length of the CDR3 is 15 residues. Germline-derived CDR1 and CDR2 are ENHRY and SYGVKD. The CDR3 sequence: CAISGGEVGYTEQFF.

The chain uses TRBV5-1 and TRBJ1-1; the D call of TRBD1 rests on TCRdb alone, since no DNA is present to check it. CDR1 and CDR2 (germline): SGHRS, YFSETQ. The CDR3 sequence is 15 residues long. CDR3 region: CASSLEQGVQTEAFF.

This chain joins TRBV6-5 and TRBJ2-2. The CDR3 has 13 residues. The germline V gene encodes CDR1 MNHEY and CDR2 SVGAGI. The CDR3: CASGNRDTGELFF.

The genes are TRBV6-1 and TRBJ1-5; TCRdb outputs TRBD1, but without DNA this stays unchecked. Germline lookup yields CDR1 MNHNS and CDR2 SASEGT. This CDR3 has 15 residues. CDR3 sequence reads: CASSDPDRGSQPQHF.

The chain has TRBV7-9 and TRBJ1-1. Germline V gene lookup returns CDR1 SEHNR and CDR2 FQNEAQ (reference sequence). The CDR3 spans 15 residues. CDR3 residues: CASSLPSDTNTEAFF.

This chain links TRBV28 with TRBJ2-7; the TRBD1 assignment by TCRdb is unverifiable without DNA. The CDR3 is made up of 17 amino acids. Germline lookup yields CDR1 MDHEN and CDR2 SYDVKM. The CDR3 sequence: CASSGPQMDSALYEQYF.

J is TRBJ2-5 and V is TRBV21-1; TCRdb picks TRBD2, but there is no DNA to check that call. TRBV21-1 is a pseudogene. This CDR3 comprises 16 residues. This CDR3 is CASPSGATSGEETQYF.

The genes are TRBV5-5 and TRBJ1-4. The CDR3 is 13 amino acids. Germline lookup yields CDR1 SGHKS and CDR2 YYEKEE (reference sequence). CDR3 loop: CASNDRIDEKLFF.

J is TRBJ2-5 and V is TRBV12-3 or TRBV12-4. The CDR3 loop spans 15 amino acids. The CDR3 sequence: CASRLAGGFQETQYF.